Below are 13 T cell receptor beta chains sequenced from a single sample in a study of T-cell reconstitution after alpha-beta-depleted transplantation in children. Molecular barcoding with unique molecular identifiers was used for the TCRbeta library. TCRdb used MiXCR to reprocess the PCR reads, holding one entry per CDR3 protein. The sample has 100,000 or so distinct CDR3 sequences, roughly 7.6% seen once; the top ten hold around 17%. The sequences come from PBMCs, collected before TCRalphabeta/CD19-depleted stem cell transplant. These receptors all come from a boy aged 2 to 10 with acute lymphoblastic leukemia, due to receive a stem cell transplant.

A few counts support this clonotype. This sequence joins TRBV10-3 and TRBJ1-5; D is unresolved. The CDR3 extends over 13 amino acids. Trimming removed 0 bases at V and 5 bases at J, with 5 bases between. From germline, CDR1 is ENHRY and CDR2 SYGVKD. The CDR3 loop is CAISESRDQPQHF. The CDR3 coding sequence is TGTGCCATCAGTGAGTCGAGGGATCAGCCCCAGCATTTT.

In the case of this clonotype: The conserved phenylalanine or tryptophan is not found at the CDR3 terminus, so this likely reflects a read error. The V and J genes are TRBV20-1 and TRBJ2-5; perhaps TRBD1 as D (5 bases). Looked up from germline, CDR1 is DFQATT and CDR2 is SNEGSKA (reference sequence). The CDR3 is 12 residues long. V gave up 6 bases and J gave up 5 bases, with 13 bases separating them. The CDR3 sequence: CSARGQGETQYY. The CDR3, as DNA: TGCAGTGCCCGCGGACAAGGGGAGACCCAGTACTAC.

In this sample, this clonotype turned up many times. The CDR3 reads CASSVEDRVNEQFF. The CDR3 nucleotides are TGTGCCAGCAGCGTAGAGGACAGGGTCAATGAGCAGTTCTTC. V usage is TRBV9 and J usage is TRBJ2-1; 8 positions match TRBD1. Trimming at V came to 0 bases and at J to 6 bases, leaving 2 bases not matched to a gene. Germline CDR1 reads SGDLS; CDR2 reads YYNGEE. The CDR3 loop spans 14 amino acids.

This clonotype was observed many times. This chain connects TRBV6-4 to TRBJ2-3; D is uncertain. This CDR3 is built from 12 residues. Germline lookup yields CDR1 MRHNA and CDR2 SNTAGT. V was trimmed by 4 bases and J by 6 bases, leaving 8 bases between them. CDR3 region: CASSVGWDTQYF. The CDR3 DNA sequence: TGTGCCAGCAGTGTCGGGTGGGATACGCAGTATTTT.

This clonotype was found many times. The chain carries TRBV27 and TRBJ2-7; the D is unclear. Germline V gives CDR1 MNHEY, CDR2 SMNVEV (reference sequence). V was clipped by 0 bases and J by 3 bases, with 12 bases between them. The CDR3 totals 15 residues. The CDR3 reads CASSLSNSDLYEQYF. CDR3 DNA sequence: TGTGCCAGCAGTTTATCGAATTCGGACCTCTACGAGCAGTACTTC.

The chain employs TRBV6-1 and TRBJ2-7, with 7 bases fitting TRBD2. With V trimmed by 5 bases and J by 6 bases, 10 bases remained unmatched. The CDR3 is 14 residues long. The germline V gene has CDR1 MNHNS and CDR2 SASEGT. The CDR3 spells CASSPGLEPGEQYF. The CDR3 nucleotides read TGTGCCAGCAGTCCTGGACTAGAGCCAGGCGAGCAGTACTTC.

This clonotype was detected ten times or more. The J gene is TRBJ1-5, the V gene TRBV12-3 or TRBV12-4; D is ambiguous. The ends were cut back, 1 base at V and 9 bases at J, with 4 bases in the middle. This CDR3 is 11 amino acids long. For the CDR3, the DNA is TGTGCCAGCAGTTTAGGTCCGCCCCAGCATTTT. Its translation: CASSLGPPQHF.

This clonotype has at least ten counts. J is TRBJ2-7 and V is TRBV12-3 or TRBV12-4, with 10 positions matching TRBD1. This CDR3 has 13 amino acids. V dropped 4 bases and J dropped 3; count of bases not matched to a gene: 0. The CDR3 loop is CASSWTGGYEQYF. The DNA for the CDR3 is TGTGCCAGCAGTTGGACAGGGGGCTACGAGCAGTACTTC.

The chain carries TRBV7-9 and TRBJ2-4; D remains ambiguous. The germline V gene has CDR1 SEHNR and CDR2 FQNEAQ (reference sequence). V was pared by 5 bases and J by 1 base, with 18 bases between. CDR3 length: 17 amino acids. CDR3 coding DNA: TGTGCCAGCAGCATTTTGTTAGGCCCGGAGGCCAAAAACATTCAGTACTTC. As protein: CASSILLGPEAKNIQYF. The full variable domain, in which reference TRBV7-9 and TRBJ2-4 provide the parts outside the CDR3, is DTGVSQNPRHKITKRGQNVTFRCDPISEHNRLYWYRQTLGQGPEFLTYFQNEAQLEKSRLLSDRFSAERPKGSFSTLEIQRTEQGDSAMYLCASSILLGPEAKNIQYFGAGTRLSVL.

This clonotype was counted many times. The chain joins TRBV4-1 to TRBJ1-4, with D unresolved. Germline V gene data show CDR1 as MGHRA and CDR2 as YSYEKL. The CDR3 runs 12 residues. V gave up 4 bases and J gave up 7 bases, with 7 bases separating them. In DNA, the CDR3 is TGCGCCAGCAGCCCCACAGTTGAAAAACTGTTTTTT. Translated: CASSPTVEKLFF.

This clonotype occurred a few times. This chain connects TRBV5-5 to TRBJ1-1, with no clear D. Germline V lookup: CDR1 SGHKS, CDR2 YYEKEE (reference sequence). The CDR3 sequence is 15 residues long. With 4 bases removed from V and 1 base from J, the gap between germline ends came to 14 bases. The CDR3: CASSPEPLRNTEAFF. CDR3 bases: TGTGCCAGCAGCCCGGAGCCCCTACGGAACACTGAAGCTTTCTTT.

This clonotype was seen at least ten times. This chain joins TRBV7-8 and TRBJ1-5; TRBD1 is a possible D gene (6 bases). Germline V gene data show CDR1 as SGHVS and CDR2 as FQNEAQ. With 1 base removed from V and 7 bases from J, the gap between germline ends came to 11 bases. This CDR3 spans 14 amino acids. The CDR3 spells CASSLEGGYQPQHF. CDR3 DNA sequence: TGTGCCAGCAGCTTAGAGGGGGGGTACCAGCCCCAGCATTTT.

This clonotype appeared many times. CDR3 sequence (DNA): TGTGCCAGCAGCTCTGGACCCAACATTCAGTACTTC. This codes for CASSSGPNIQYF. The chain carries TRBV7-2 and TRBJ2-4; D not certain. CDR3 size: 12 residues. Germline V gene lookup returns CDR1 SGHTA and CDR2 FQGNSA. Between the trimmed V and J ends, which lost 4 bases and 7 bases, there was a span of 8 bases.